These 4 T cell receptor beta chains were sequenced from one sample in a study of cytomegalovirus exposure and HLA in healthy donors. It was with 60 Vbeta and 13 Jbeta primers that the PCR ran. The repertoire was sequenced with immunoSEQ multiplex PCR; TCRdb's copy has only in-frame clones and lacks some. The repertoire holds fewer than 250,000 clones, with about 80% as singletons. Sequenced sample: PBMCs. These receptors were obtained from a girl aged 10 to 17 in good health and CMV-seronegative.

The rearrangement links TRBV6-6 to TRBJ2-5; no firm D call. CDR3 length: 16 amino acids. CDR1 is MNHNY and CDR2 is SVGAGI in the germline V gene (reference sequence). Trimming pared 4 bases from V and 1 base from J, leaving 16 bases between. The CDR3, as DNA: TGTGCCAGCAGTTCGGTGGTTTCTGAGATCCAAGAGACCCAGTACTTC. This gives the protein CASSSVVSEIQETQYF.

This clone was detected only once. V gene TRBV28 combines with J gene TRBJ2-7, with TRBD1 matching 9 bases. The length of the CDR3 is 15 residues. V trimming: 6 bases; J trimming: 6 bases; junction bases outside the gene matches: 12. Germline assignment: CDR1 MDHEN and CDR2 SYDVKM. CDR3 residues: CASSTAGTGSGEQYF. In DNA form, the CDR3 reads TGTGCCAGCAGCACCGCGGGGACAGGGTCGGGCGAGCAGTACTTC. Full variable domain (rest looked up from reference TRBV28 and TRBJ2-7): DVKVTQSSRYLVKRTGEKVFLECVQDMDHENMFWYRQDPGLGLRLIYFSYDVKMKEKGDIPEGYSVSREKKERFSLILESASTNQTSMYLCASSTAGTGSGEQYFGPGTRLTVT.

CDR3 nucleotide sequence: TGTGCCAGCAGTTTATCTGTGCCAGGATACTACGAGCAGTACTTC. Translating it yields CASSLSVPGYYEQYF. This chain connects TRBV28 to TRBJ2-7; D call uncertain. The germline V gene encodes CDR1 MDHEN and CDR2 SYDVKM. CDR3 size: 15 residues. Trimming stripped 1 base from V and 3 bases from J, with 13 bases between.

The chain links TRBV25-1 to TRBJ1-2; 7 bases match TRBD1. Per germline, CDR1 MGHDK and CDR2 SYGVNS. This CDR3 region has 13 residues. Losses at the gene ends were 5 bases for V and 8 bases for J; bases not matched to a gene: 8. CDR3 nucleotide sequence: TGTGCCAGCAGTCACGACAGGGCGGGGGGCTACACCTTC. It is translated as CASSHDRAGGYTF.